The subject of this entry is one TCR beta chain. Its specificity is not known. The table came from immunoSEQ multiplex PCR; TCRdb's copy has only in-frame clones and leaves some out. The data hold about 130,000 clones, with 85% to 95% observed a single time. The sample is drawn from a study of T cell responses to AZD1222 COVID-19 vaccine. General study results and limits: Females made up more of the donors, who were largely white British, and clonal diversity may have come out too low.

Second-dose timings of about 4 or about 12 weeks were pooled. The germline gives CDR1 SNHLY, CDR2 FYNNEI. V was clipped by 8 bases and J by 4 bases, with 12 bases between them. This CDR3 has 12 residues. V is TRBV2 and J is TRBJ2-7, with a possible D match to TRBD1 (5 bases). The source is an adult who received the AZD1222 COVID-19 vaccine. The sequencing here drew on peripheral blood, taken 28 days after the second AZD1222 dose. The CDR3 spells CASHQQGYEQYF. As DNA, the CDR3 is TGTGCCAGCCACCAGCAGGGTTACGAGCAGTACTTC.